The 4 T cell receptor beta chains presented below share a single source sample, sequenced in a study of tumor-infiltrating lymphocytes in oesophageal squamous cell carcinoma (dated by TCRdb to the mid-2010s). The library was built by means of PCR. Sequenced on an Illumina HiSeq 2000. TCRdb reprocessing: public reads trimmed at Q25 with fastp, clones called with MiXCR, in-frame beta chains kept. Rows with a matching CDR3 protein are joined into one entry that keeps the most common DNA and genes. This sample holds around 9,300 distinct CDR3 sequences; roughly 70% were observed only once. The ten top clones hold around 34% of the sample. Sample: esophageal tumor tissue. These receptors were obtained from a female donor with esophageal squamous cell carcinoma.

This clonotype was counted between two and nine times. The germline gene is not matched at one end of the junction; a read error may be the cause. The V gene is TRBV7-2, the J gene TRBJ1-1, with no clear D. The CDR3 totals 13 residues. Germline CDR1 reads SGHTA; CDR2 reads FQGNSA. The chain's CDR3 is CASSLPPNTEAFF. The CDR3, as DNA: TGTGCCAGCAGCTTGCCGCCAAACACAGAAGCTTTCTTT.

The chain links TRBV7-4 to TRBJ2-3; D possibly corresponds to TRBD2 (6 bases). Near its end, the DNA agrees better with TRBJ2-1, so the J call may be wrong. CDR3 length: 17 amino acids. Germline V gene lookup returns CDR1 SGHVT and CDR2 SQSDAQ. CDR3 DNA: TGTGCCAGCAGCTTAAAAATCGCGGGATTCACCTACAATGAGCAGTTCTTC. The encoded protein is CASSLKIAGFTYNEQFF.

The chain uses TRBV7-6 and TRBJ2-3; D is ambiguous. The germline CDR1 and CDR2 sequences are SGHVS and FNYEAQ. The CDR3 length is 13 residues. V lost 6 bases and J lost 5, with 12 bases in between. CDR3 DNA sequence: TGTGCCAGCAGACTCATCGCTAAAGATACGCAGTATTTT. It is translated as CASRLIAKDTQYF.

This chain connects TRBV7-6 to TRBJ2-3; D is ambiguous. V was pared by 5 bases and J by 3 bases, with 12 bases between. Per germline, CDR1 SGHVS and CDR2 FNYEAQ. The CDR3 runs 14 residues. The CDR3: CASSKYIETDTQYF. The CDR3, as DNA: TGTGCCAGCAGCAAATACATAGAGACAGATACGCAGTATTTT.